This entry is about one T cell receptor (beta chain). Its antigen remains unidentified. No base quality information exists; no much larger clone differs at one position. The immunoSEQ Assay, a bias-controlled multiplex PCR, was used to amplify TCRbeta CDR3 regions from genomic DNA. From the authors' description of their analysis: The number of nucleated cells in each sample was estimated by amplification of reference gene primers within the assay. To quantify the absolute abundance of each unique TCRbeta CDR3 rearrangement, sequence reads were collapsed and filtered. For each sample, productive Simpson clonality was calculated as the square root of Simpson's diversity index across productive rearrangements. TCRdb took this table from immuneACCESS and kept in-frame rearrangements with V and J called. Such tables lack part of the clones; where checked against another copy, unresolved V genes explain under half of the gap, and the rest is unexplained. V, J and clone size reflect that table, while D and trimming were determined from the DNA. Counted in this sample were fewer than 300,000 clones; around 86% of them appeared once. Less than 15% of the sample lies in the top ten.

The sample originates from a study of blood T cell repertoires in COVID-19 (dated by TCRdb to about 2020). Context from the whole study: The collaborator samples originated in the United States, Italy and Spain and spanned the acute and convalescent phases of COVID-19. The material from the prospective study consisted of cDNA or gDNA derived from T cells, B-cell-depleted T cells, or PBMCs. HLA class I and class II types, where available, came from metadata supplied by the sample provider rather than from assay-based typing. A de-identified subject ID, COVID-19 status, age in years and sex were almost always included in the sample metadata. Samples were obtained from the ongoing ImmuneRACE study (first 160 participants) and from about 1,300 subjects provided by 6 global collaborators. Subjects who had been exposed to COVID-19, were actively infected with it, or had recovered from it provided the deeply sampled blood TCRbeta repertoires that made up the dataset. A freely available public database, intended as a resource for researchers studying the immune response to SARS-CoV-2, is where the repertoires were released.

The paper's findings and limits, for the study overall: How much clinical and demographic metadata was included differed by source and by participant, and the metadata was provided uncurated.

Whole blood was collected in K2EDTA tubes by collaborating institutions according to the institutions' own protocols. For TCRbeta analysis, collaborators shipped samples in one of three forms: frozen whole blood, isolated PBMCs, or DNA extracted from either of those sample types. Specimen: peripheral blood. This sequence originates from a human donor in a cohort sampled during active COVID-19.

The nucleotide sequence is given as TGCGCCAGCACGGCGGGGTTGTACCAAGAGACCCAGTACTTC. It is translated as CASTAGLYQETQYF. The V and J segments used are TRBV5-1 and TRBJ2-5; the D gene is possibly TRBD2, with 6 bases matching. The CDR3 has 14 amino acids, counting the end cysteine and phenylalanine. Only the CDR3 portion is preserved as DNA: 42 bases, with reading frame beginning at the first base. The germline V gene supplies CDR1 SGHRS and CDR2 YFSETQ. The V and J ends are trimmed by 6 bases and 0 bases, leaving 12 bases between them.